One sample yielded the 18 T cell receptor beta chains listed below, sequenced in a study of blood T cell repertoires in COVID-19. Only in-frame clones appear in the TCRdb table, and some are missing; sequencing was by immunoSEQ multiplex PCR. The table records a few hundred thousand clones, roughly 84% of them present only once. Sequencing used peripheral blood. The receptors here all came from a woman aged 40-49 years who had recovered from COVID-19.

This rearrangement joins TRBV3-1 (or the pseudogene TRBV3-2) to TRBJ2-1, with D perhaps matching TRBD2 (6 bases). The V gene lost 8 bases and the J gene lost 0 bases, with 8 bases spanning the gap. CDR1 and CDR2 from the germline V gene are LGHDT and YNNKEL (reference sequence). The CDR3 is 13 residues long. This CDR3 reads CASAGSSYNEQFF. DNA of the CDR3: TGTGCCAGCGCGGGGAGCTCCTACAATGAGCAGTTCTTC.

The V call is TRBV27, the J call TRBJ2-5, with D perhaps TRBD1 (5 bases). Germline V gene sequence: CDR1 MNHEY, CDR2 SMNVEV (reference sequence). The ends were cut back, 0 bases at V and 5 bases at J, with 13 bases in the middle. The CDR3 runs to 15 residues. CDR3 in amino acids: CASSLSSGLKETQYF. The CDR3 DNA reads as TGTGCCAGCAGTTTATCGTCAGGGCTGAAGGAGACCCAGTACTTC.

This sequence joins TRBV7-2 and TRBJ2-5; D perhaps matches TRBD2 (6 bases). The germline V gene has CDR1 SGHTA and CDR2 FQGNSA. CDR3 length: 14 residues. Between the trimmed V and J ends, which lost 3 bases and 9 bases, there was a span of 17 bases. The CDR3 here is CASSFPLSREAQYF. CDR3 in DNA: TGTGCCAGCAGCTTCCCTCTCAGCAGGGAGGCCCAGTACTTC.

This chain joins TRBV3-1 (or the pseudogene TRBV3-2) and TRBJ1-5; TRBD1 matches 7 bases. This CDR3 contains 14 residues. Germline assignment: CDR1 LGHDT and CDR2 YNNKEL (reference sequence). The V segment lost 3 bases and the J segment 5 bases; nucleotides outside the gene matches: 4. The CDR3 spells CASSHSDRDQPQHF. In DNA form, the CDR3 reads TGTGCCAGCAGCCATTCTGACAGGGATCAGCCCCAGCATTTT.

J is TRBJ2-7 and V is TRBV19; the match to TRBD2 covers 9 bases. V shed 3 bases, J shed 1 base, and the junction held 4 bases outside the gene matches. This CDR3 is built from 15 residues. Germline values: CDR1 LNHDA, CDR2 SQIVND (reference sequence). The CDR3 nucleotides are TGTGCCAGTAGTATTTGGGCGGGGGGGTCCTACGAGCAGTACTTC. The encoded protein is CASSIWAGGSYEQYF.

The V call is TRBV6-2 or TRBV6-3, the J call TRBJ1-2; 12 bases align to TRBD1. CDR1 is MNHEY and CDR2 is SVGEGT in the germline V gene. The CDR3 length is 13 residues. The trim removed 6 bases at V and 9 bases at J, leaving 5 bases unmatched. The CDR3 loop reads CASSPGTGGRYTF. Here the CDR3 DNA reads TGTGCCAGCAGCCCCGGGACAGGGGGCCGCTACACCTTC.

This clone was observed at least ten times. The V gene is TRBV7-3, the J gene TRBJ2-5; TRBD1 matches at 8 bases. The CDR3 totals 15 residues. The germline V gene encodes CDR1 SGHTA and CDR2 FQGTGA. V was clipped by 6 bases and J by 5 bases; unmatched bases: 11. For the CDR3, the DNA is TGTGCCAGCAGACGGACAGGGTCCGAGGGGGAGACCCAGTACTTC. It is translated as CASRRTGSEGETQYF. Combining the CDR3 with reference TRBV7-3 and TRBJ2-5 gives the whole variable domain GAGVSQTPSNKVTEKGKYVELRCDPISGHTALYWYRQSLGQGPEFLIYFQGTGAADDSGLPNDRFFAVRPEGSVSTLKIQRTERGDSAVYLCASRRTGSEGETQYFGPGTRLLVL.

This clone was seen a few times. The rearrangement uses TRBV2 and TRBJ1-2; a possible D gene is TRBD1 (5 bases). The CDR3 has 15 amino acids. V dropped 8 bases and J dropped 8 bases, with 24 bases sitting between them. CDR1 and CDR2 (germline): SNHLY, FYNNEI. The CDR3 protein is CASHWGGGEVLGYTF. For the CDR3, the DNA is TGTGCCAGCCACTGGGGCGGAGGGGAGGTGTTGGGCTACACCTTC.

The chain combines TRBV5-4 with TRBJ2-1; D is possibly TRBD2 (5 bases). CDR3 length: 15 residues. Trimming removed 1 base from V and 5 bases from J, with 13 bases in between. Germline CDR1 reads SGHNT; CDR2 reads YYREEE (reference sequence). The CDR3 coding sequence is TGTGCCAGCAGCTTGCTAGGCCTGGGAGACAATGAGCAGTTCTTC. Protein: CASSLLGLGDNEQFF. The variable domain in full, with the rest retrieved from reference TRBV5-4 and TRBJ2-1, is ETGVTQSPTHLIKTRGQQVTLRCSSQSGHNTVSWYQQALGQGPQFIFQYYREEENGRGNFPPRFSGLQFPNYSSELNVNALELDDSALYLCASSLLGLGDNEQFFGPGTRLTVL.

This clone was detected once. The chain uses TRBV11-3 and TRBJ2-5; TRBD2 matches 10 bases. Germline values: CDR1 SGHNT, CDR2 YENEEA. This CDR3 has 16 residues. The V and J ends lost 2 bases and 2 bases, in that order; junction bases with no gene match: 5. Here the CDR3 reads CASSLRAGGHQETQYF. The CDR3 DNA follows: TGTGCCAGCAGCTTAAGAGCGGGGGGGCATCAAGAGACCCAGTACTTC.

This clone was counted once. The CDR3 sequence is CASSSTSGIYNEQFF. In DNA form, the CDR3 reads TGTGCCAGCAGCTCTACTAGCGGGATTTACAATGAGCAGTTCTTC. The J gene is TRBJ2-1, the V gene TRBV7-2; 10 nucleotides align to TRBD2. The CDR3 has 15 amino acids. Losses at the gene ends were 4 bases for V and 4 bases for J; bases not matched to a gene: 4. The germline gives CDR1 SGHTA, CDR2 FQGNSA.

DNA of the CDR3: TGTGCCAGCAGCTACTACCTACAAGCAGACTATGGCTACACCTTC. It is translated as CASSYYLQADYGYTF. The V call is TRBV2, the J call TRBJ1-2; D remains unclear. The CDR3 extends over 15 amino acids. The germline CDR1 and CDR2 sequences are SNHLY and FYNNEI. V was clipped by 6 bases and J by 3 bases, with 17 bases between them.

In this sample, this clone turned up a few times. This chain uses TRBV30 with TRBJ2-1, with D possibly TRBD1 on 5 matching bases. Germline V CDR1 and CDR2: GTSNPN, SVGIG (reference sequence). The V and J ends lost 8 bases and 8 bases respectively, with 13 bases between them. There are 11 residues in the CDR3. DNA of the CDR3: TGTGCCGCAAAACAGGTGGATGAGCAGTTCTTC. It encodes CAAKQVDEQFF.

V is TRBV9 and J is TRBJ2-7; possibly TRBD1 for D (6 bases). Germline values: CDR1 SGDLS, CDR2 YYNGEE. The V end lost 2 bases, the J end lost 4 bases, and 16 bases lay between the germline ends. CDR3 length equals 15 residues. In DNA form, the CDR3 reads TGTGCCAGCAGCGTTTCGACAGGCAGGTCATACGAGCAGTACTTC. It translates to CASSVSTGRSYEQYF.

V is TRBV30 and J is TRBJ2-2; D unresolved. Germline V lookup: CDR1 GTSNPN, CDR2 SVGIG (reference sequence). CDR3 size: 13 residues. V lost 4 bases and J lost 6, with 12 bases in between. CDR3 nucleotide sequence: TGTGCCTGGAAATTCTCTGCGCCCGGGGAGCTGTTTTTT. Translation gives CAWKFSAPGELFF.

V usage is TRBV27 and J usage is TRBJ1-5, with D possibly TRBD1 on 5 matching bases. With 6 bases removed from V and 7 bases from J, the gap between germline ends came to 10 bases. This CDR3 is 12 amino acids long. Germline-derived CDR1 and CDR2 are MNHEY and SMNVEV (reference sequence). The CDR3 loop reads CASSQGQQPQHF. The CDR3 nucleotides are TGTGCCAGCAGCCAGGGTCAGCAGCCCCAGCATTTT.

J is TRBJ1-4 and V is TRBV7-8; D uncertain. The length of the CDR3 is 17 residues. Germline assignment: CDR1 SGHVS and CDR2 FQNEAQ. V was cut by 5 bases and J by 13 bases, with 29 bases left in between. The CDR3 loop is CASSDSSDTRIVGGLFF. The CDR3 DNA reads TGTGCCAGCAGCGACTCCTCCGACACCCGTATAGTAGGAGGACTGTTTTTT.

The chain links TRBV7-2 to TRBJ2-5; D perhaps matches TRBD1 (6 bases). V lost 4 bases to trimming and J lost 4 bases, with 13 bases between them. The CDR3 loop spans 14 amino acids. CDR1 and CDR2 (germline): SGHTA, FQGNSA. The CDR3 region is CASSYTGFRETQYF. CDR3 coding DNA: TGTGCCAGCAGCTATACAGGGTTCCGAGAGACCCAGTACTTC.